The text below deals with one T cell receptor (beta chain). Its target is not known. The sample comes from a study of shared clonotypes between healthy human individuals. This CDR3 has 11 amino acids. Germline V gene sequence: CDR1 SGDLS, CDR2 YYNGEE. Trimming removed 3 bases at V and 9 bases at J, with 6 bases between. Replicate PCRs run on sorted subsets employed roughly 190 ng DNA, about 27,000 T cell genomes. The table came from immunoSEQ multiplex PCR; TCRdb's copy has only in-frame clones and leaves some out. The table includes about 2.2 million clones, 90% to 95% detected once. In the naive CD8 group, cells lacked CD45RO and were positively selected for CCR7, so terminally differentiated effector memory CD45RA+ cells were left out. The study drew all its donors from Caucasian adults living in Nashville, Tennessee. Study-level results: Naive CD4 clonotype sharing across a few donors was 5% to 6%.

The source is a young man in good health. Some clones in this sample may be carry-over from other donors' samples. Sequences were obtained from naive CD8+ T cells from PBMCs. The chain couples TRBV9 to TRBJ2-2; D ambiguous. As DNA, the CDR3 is TGTGCCAGCAGCGCTTCTAGGGAGCTGTTTTTT. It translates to CASSASRELFF.